These 16 T cell receptor beta chains share one sample of origin, sequenced in a study of blood T cell repertoires in COVID-19. Assay used: immunoSEQ multiplex PCR; TCRdb lists only in-frame clones, some missing. In the table there are about 150,000 clones, 65% to 85% of which are singletons. The sequenced sample consisted of peripheral blood. The receptors were sampled from a woman between 50 and 59 years old with acute or convalescent COVID-19.

As DNA, the CDR3 is TGTGCCAGCAGCCCTCCCACAGGGGTTAACTATGGCTACACCTTC. Amino acid sequence: CASSPPTGVNYGYTF. The chain carries TRBV9 and TRBJ1-2; 7 bases agree with TRBD1. This CDR3 comprises 15 residues. Trimming at V came to 4 bases and at J to 1 base, leaving 7 bases not matched to a gene. Per germline, CDR1 SGDLS and CDR2 YYNGEE.

This chain uses TRBV18 with TRBJ1-1; 7 bases align to TRBD1. The CDR3 sequence is 13 residues long. The J segment lost 1 base and the V segment lost 8 bases, leaving 4 bases of the junction unmatched. CDR1 is KGHSH and CDR2 is LQKENI in the germline V gene. The CDR3 DNA reads as TGTGCCAGCCGGACAGGACAGAACACTGAAGCTTTCTTT. Amino acid sequence: CASRTGQNTEAFF.

The chain links TRBV19 to TRBJ1-5; D unclear. Germline values: CDR1 LNHDA, CDR2 SQIVND (reference sequence). Trimming removed 2 bases from V and 6 bases from J, with 14 bases in between. The CDR3 runs to 15 residues. The CDR3, as DNA: TGTGCCAGTAGTATAACTCGGGAACTCGGTCAGCCCCAGCATTTT. This codes for CASSITRELGQPQHF. The whole variable domain, filled in from reference TRBV19 and TRBJ1-5, reads DGGITQSPKYLFRKEGQNVTLSCEQNLNHDAMYWYRQDPGQGLRLIYYSQIVNDFQKGDIAEGYSVSREKKESFPLTVTSAQKNPTAFYLCASSITRELGQPQHFGDGTRLSIL.

The genes are TRBV2 and TRBJ2-2; D not certain. The CDR3 spans 13 residues. The germline CDR1 and CDR2 sequences are SNHLY and FYNNEI. Trimming cost V 8 bases and J 0 bases, with 7 bases left between them. The CDR3 reads CASLRTNTGELFF. For the CDR3, the DNA is TGTGCCAGCCTACGTACGAACACCGGGGAGCTGTTTTTT.

About this clone: One end of the junction varies from germline; a read error may be responsible. The chain employs TRBV3-1 (or the pseudogene TRBV3-2) and TRBJ1-2, with D unresolved. Germline V CDR1 and CDR2: LGHDT, YNNKEL (reference sequence). There are 11 residues in the CDR3. CDR3 sequence reads: CASSQVEETHF. The DNA of the CDR3 is TGTGCCAGCAGCCAAGTTGAGGAGACTCACTTC.

This clone showed up just a few times. The CDR3 nucleotides read TGTGCCAGCAGGTTACTACAGGGATCTGATCAGCCCCAGCATTTT. It translates to CASRLLQGSDQPQHF. This chain joins TRBV7-2 and TRBJ1-5, with TRBD1 as a possible D gene (6 bases). V shed 6 bases and J shed 5 bases, with 17 bases lying between them. CDR1 SGHTA and CDR2 FQGNSA come from the germline V gene. The CDR3 consists of 15 residues.

The V and J genes are TRBV27 and TRBJ2-2; maybe TRBD2 (5 bases). V was cut by 2 bases and J by 1 base, with 5 bases left in between. CDR1 MNHEY and CDR2 SMNVEV come from the germline V gene (reference sequence). This CDR3 comprises 14 residues. CDR3 amino acids: CASSLGLNTGELFF. The DNA of the CDR3 is TGTGCCAGCAGTTTAGGACTGAACACCGGGGAGCTGTTTTTT.

The chain employs TRBV19 and TRBJ1-2; tentative D call: TRBD1 (6 bases). V gave up 9 bases and J gave up 0 bases, with 20 bases separating them. The germline V gene has CDR1 LNHDA and CDR2 SQIVND (reference sequence). The CDR3 contains 16 residues. CDR3 coding DNA: TGTGCCAGCACAAACCCGGGACAACTTCCTAACTATGGCTACACCTTC. It translates to CASTNPGQLPNYGYTF.

The sample holds many counts of this clone. The chain links TRBV21-1 to TRBJ2-1; the table assigns TRBD1, which was not confirmed against the DNA. TRBV21-1 is listed as a pseudogene. The CDR3 totals 12 residues. The CDR3 sequence is CASSNKGHEQFF. CDR3 DNA: TGTGCCAGCAGCAACAAGGGGCATGAGCAGTTCTTC.

This clone appeared once. The CDR3 here is CASSPPRGGDFGNTIYF. CDR3 coding DNA: TGCGCCAGCAGCCCCCCTAGGGGGGGTGATTTTGGAAACACCATATATTTT. The J gene is TRBJ1-3, the V gene TRBV4-3, with D tentatively TRBD1 (6 bases). This CDR3 spans 17 amino acids. Germline loops: CDR1 LGHNA, CDR2 YSLEER. Trimming removed 4 bases from V and 3 bases from J, with 19 bases in between.

This clone was found many times. V is TRBV2 and J is TRBJ1-5, with 7 bases that match TRBD1. After removal of 7 bases from V and 1 base from J, the junction contained 7 bases not matched to a gene. CDR1 is SNHLY and CDR2 is FYNNEI in the germline V gene. This CDR3 is built from 15 residues. The CDR3 DNA reads TGTGCCAGCACGACAGGGTTTCGGAGCAATCAGCCCCAGCATTTT. Protein: CASTTGFRSNQPQHF.

Concerning this clone: At the DNA level, this CDR3 is encoded by other sequences in the same sample as well. This chain connects TRBV5-1 to TRBJ2-2; TRBD2 is a possible D gene (7 bases). Trimming took off 2 bases at V and 1 base at J, with 12 bases between the two ends. The germline gives CDR1 SGHRS, CDR2 YFSETQ. The CDR3 spans 16 residues. CDR3 in amino acids: CASSLTGGRNTGELFF. CDR3 bases: TGCGCCAGCAGCTTAACCGGGGGGCGGAACACCGGGGAGCTGTTTTTT.

This clone came up a few times. V gene TRBV6-2 or TRBV6-3 combines with J gene TRBJ1-2, with 7 bases that match TRBD1. This CDR3 is 15 amino acids long. The ends lost 5 bases at V and 8 bases at J; junction bases unmatched: 14. Germline CDR1 MNHEY, CDR2 SVGEGT. The CDR3 DNA reads as TGTGCCAGCAGTCGCCCGACAGGGTTCGATCGAGGCTACACCTTC. Amino acids: CASSRPTGFDRGYTF.

V gene TRBV3-1 (or the pseudogene TRBV3-2) combines with J gene TRBJ2-7, with D possibly TRBD1 on 6 matching bases. The CDR3 runs to 15 residues. V lost 4 bases to trimming and J lost 0 bases, with 13 bases between them. The germline CDR1 and CDR2 sequences are LGHDT and YNNKEL (reference sequence). The CDR3 protein is CASSPGHRASYEQYF. CDR3 in DNA: TGTGCCAGCAGCCCAGGACACAGGGCCTCCTACGAGCAGTACTTC.

This rearrangement joins TRBV4-3 to TRBJ2-3, with 7 bases fitting TRBD2. V was clipped by 0 bases and J by 6 bases; unmatched bases: 9. The CDR3 sequence is 16 residues long. Germline-derived CDR1 and CDR2 are LGHNA and YSLEER. This CDR3 reads CASSQEVAGSSDTQYF. CDR3 bases: TGCGCCAGCAGCCAAGAGGTAGCGGGTAGTTCGGATACGCAGTATTTT.

The chain couples TRBV2 to TRBJ1-5; 8 nucleotides align to TRBD1. With V trimmed by 7 bases and J by 2 bases, 1 base remained unmatched. The CDR3 is made up of 13 amino acids. CDR1 is SNHLY, CDR2 FYNNEI, per germline. DNA for the CDR3: TGTGCCAGCATGGACAGGGGCAATCAGCCCCAGCATTTT. Translation gives CASMDRGNQPQHF.